These T cell receptor beta chains were read from a single sample in a study of response to subunit inactivated influenza vaccine. Using its own MiXCR run on the RT-PCR reads, TCRdb lists one record per CDR3 protein. The table shows around 570,000 distinct CDR3 sequences, with about 11% occurring only once. These sequences were also reported in another study, on T cells expressing NK-cell markers.

The sequenced sample was PBMCs from blood, obtained on the day of vaccination. The receptors come from a man in his fifties who received an inactivated influenza vaccine. Each CDR3 is given with its conserved first and last residue. The D gene is left open where the match is weak. Size is stated for part of the rows, as once, few or many counts, or as a class when the clone is expanded.

V gene: TRBV5-1; D gene: TRBD1; J gene: TRBJ1-2; clone size: many; CDR3 DNA: TGCGCCAGCAGCTTGGTCGAGGGGGCCCCCAATGTCGATGGCTACACCTTC; CDR3 protein: CASSLVEGAPNVDGYTF
V gene: TRBV11-2; D gene: TRBD2; J gene: TRBJ2-2; clone size: NA; CDR3 DNA: TGTGCCAGCAGGGTACCGGGACTAGCGACCGGGGAGCTGTTTTTT; CDR3 protein: CASRVPGLATGELFF
V gene: TRBV5-1; D gene: NA; J gene: TRBJ2-2; clone size: NA; CDR3 DNA: TGCGCCAGCAGCTTTCCCGTCGGGAACACCGGGGAGCTGTTTTTT; CDR3 protein: CASSFPVGNTGELFF
V gene: TRBV19; D gene: TRBD1; J gene: TRBJ2-4; clone size: few; CDR3 DNA: TGTGCCAGTAGTATAGACGACAGGGCGACGGCCAAAAACATTCAGTACTTC; CDR3 protein: CASSIDDRATAKNIQYF
V gene: TRBV12-3/TRBV12-4; D gene: TRBD2; J gene: TRBJ2-1; clone size: NA; CDR3 DNA: TGTGCCAGCACCACGGGACTAGCGGGGTATTACAATGAGCAGTTCTTC; CDR3 protein: CASTTGLAGYYNEQFF
V gene: TRBV18; D gene: NA; J gene: TRBJ1-2; clone size: many; CDR3 DNA: TGTGCCAGCTCGAGGGACAAAAACTATGGCTACACCTTC; CDR3 protein: CASSRDKNYGYTF
V gene: TRBV6-2/TRBV6-3; D gene: TRBD1; J gene: TRBJ2-3; clone size: NA; CDR3 DNA: TGTGCCAGCAACTTCCGGGACAGAAGCACAGATACGCAGTATTTT; CDR3 protein: CASNFRDRSTDTQYF
V gene: TRBV6-5; D gene: NA; J gene: TRBJ2-7; clone size: NA; CDR3 DNA: TGTGCCAGCAGTTACTCGACACGAGAGAGTTCCTACGAGCAGTACTTC; CDR3 protein: CASSYSTRESSYEQYF
V gene: TRBV18; D gene: TRBD2; J gene: TRBJ2-7; clone size: NA; CDR3 DNA: TGTGCCAGCTCACCGGGACTAGTGGTGGGCGAGCAGTACTTC; CDR3 protein: CASSPGLVVGEQYF
V gene: TRBV20-1; D gene: TRBD1; J gene: TRBJ2-4; clone size: NA; CDR3 DNA: TGCAGTGCCAGTTTGACAGGGGTGGACATTCAGTACTTC; CDR3 protein: CSASLTGVDIQYF
V gene: TRBV11-1; D gene: TRBD2; J gene: TRBJ2-1; clone size: few; CDR3 DNA: TGTGCCAGCAGCCGCAAGGGACTAGCGGTCTACAATGAGCAGTTCTTC; CDR3 protein: CASSRKGLAVYNEQFF
V gene: TRBV28; D gene: NA; J gene: TRBJ2-7; clone size: NA; CDR3 DNA: TGTGCCAGCAGTTCGGGGCGACTAACATCCTACGAGCAGTACTTC; CDR3 protein: CASSSGRLTSYEQYF
V gene: TRBV24-1; D gene: TRBD1; J gene: TRBJ2-3; clone size: NA; CDR3 DNA: TGTGCCACCAGTGATTGGGACAGGGGGATTTACGAAACAGATACGCAGTATTTT; CDR3 protein: CATSDWDRGIYETDTQYF
V gene: TRBV6-1; D gene: NA; J gene: TRBJ2-3; clone size: few; CDR3 DNA: TGTGCCAGCAGTCCGATTAGCGCAGATACGCAGTATTTT; CDR3 protein: CASSPISADTQYF
V gene: TRBV20-1; D gene: NA; J gene: TRBJ2-5; clone size: many; CDR3 DNA: TGCAGTGCTAGAGGCCCAATCCAAGAGACCCAGTACTTC; CDR3 protein: CSARGPIQETQYF
V gene: TRBV3-1; D gene: NA; J gene: TRBJ2-3; clone size: few; CDR3 DNA: TGTGCCAGCAGCCTTCGGGGGAGCCATACGCAGTATTTT; CDR3 protein: CASSLRGSHTQYF
V gene: TRBV20-1; D gene: NA; J gene: TRBJ1-1; clone size: many; CDR3 DNA: TGCAGTGCTAGGGCGCGGCGGCAGTTGAACACTGAAGCTTTCTTT; CDR3 protein: CSARARRQLNTEAFF
V gene: TRBV9; D gene: TRBD1; J gene: TRBJ1-4; clone size: NA; CDR3 DNA: TGTGCCAGCAGCGTATCGAATACCGGGACAGAGAATGAAAAACTGTTTTTT; CDR3 protein: CASSVSNTGTENEKLFF
V gene: TRBV29-1; D gene: TRBD1; J gene: TRBJ2-2; clone size: many; CDR3 DNA: TGCAGCTGCAGACAGGGGAACACCGGGGAGCTGTTTTTT; CDR3 protein: CSCRQGNTGELFF
V gene: TRBV5-1; D gene: NA; J gene: TRBJ2-2; clone size: many; CDR3 DNA: TGCGCCAGCAGAACAGGGATAAACACCGGGGAGCTGTTTTTT; CDR3 protein: CASRTGINTGELFF
V gene: TRBV29-1; D gene: NA; J gene: TRBJ2-3; clone size: NA; CDR3 DNA: TGCAGCGTTGAAGGGAGACACACAGATACGCAGTATTTT; CDR3 protein: CSVEGRHTDTQYF
V gene: TRBV9; D gene: TRBD1; J gene: TRBJ1-4; clone size: few; CDR3 DNA: TGTGCCAGCAGCGTTCAGACAGGGACTAATGAAAAACTGTTTTTT; CDR3 protein: CASSVQTGTNEKLFF
V gene: TRBV30; D gene: NA; J gene: TRBJ2-1; clone size: NA; CDR3 DNA: TGTGCCTGGAGTAGGGCGTGGATTAGTGAGACCCTAAATGAGCAGTTCTTC; CDR3 protein: CAWSRAWISETLNEQFF
V gene: TRBV30; D gene: TRBD2; J gene: TRBJ2-7; clone size: few; CDR3 DNA: TGTGCCTGGAAGACAGCGGGAGGGATCTCCTACGAGCAGTACTTC; CDR3 protein: CAWKTAGGISYEQYF
V gene: TRBV12-3/TRBV12-4; D gene: TRBD1; J gene: TRBJ1-5; clone size: NA; CDR3 DNA: TGTGCCAGCAGCCAAACAGGGGTTGGGCCCCAGCATTTT; CDR3 protein: CASSQTGVGPQHF
V gene: TRBV7-2; D gene: NA; J gene: TRBJ2-3; clone size: many; CDR3 DNA: TGTGCCAGCAGCAAAAGGACTCCAGGAACGCAGTATTTT; CDR3 protein: CASSKRTPGTQYF
V gene: TRBV2; D gene: TRBD1; J gene: TRBJ2-1; clone size: few; CDR3 DNA: TGTGCCAGCAGTGAAGCCTTTGGCAGGGGGAATGAGCAGTTCTTC; CDR3 protein: CASSEAFGRGNEQFF